The T cell receptor (beta chain) under discussion was sequenced for a study of identical twins. Study results and caveats: Its conclusions, products of cross-sectional statistical analysis, did not come from following the same donors.

From germline, CDR1 is DFQATT and CDR2 SNEGSKA (reference sequence). The CDR3 is 14 residues long. Between the trimmed V and J ends, which lost 6 bases and 1 base, there was a span of 13 bases. TCRdb reanalysed the 5' RACE reads using MiXCR and keeps one entry per CDR3 protein. The profile shows 1.5 million to 2 million distinct CDR3 sequences, around 29% of them singletons. On this clonotype: Its antigen remains unknown.

Healthy Caucasian individuals made up all the donors. Sequenced input: cord blood. The clonotype comes from a newborn girl in good health. The V gene is TRBV20-1, the J gene TRBJ1-5; TRBD1 might be the D (5 bases). The CDR3 bases are TGCAGTGCATGGAGGGGCTTGAGCAATCAGCCCCAGCATTTT. Encoded protein: CSAWRGLSNQPQHF.